The clone carrying this TCR beta chain was counted a few times. No antigen is known for it. These data belong to a study of graft-versus-host responses after intestinal transplantation. Sequenced by immunoSEQ multiplex PCR; TCRdb stores in-frame clones only, minus some. This sample has about 130,000 clones, with nearly 95% found just once. Germline lookup yields CDR1 KGHSH and CDR2 LQKENI. The CDR3 consists of 16 residues. V dropped 1 base and J dropped 1; count of bases not matched to a gene: 1. Study results and caveats: GvH clones were found in recipient marrow; some appeared first in ileum or blood.

The V gene is TRBV18, the J gene TRBJ2-5, with 12 bases identical to TRBD2. Sequenced material: unstimulated CD4+ T cells sorted from spleen or lymph node cells, taken before intestinal transplant. This TCR derives from a human donor who received an intestinal transplant. The CDR3 DNA reads TGTGCCAGCTCACCACAGACTAGCGGGAGCCAAGAGACCCAGTACTTC. Protein: CASSPQTSGSQETQYF.